In this sample, the clone carrying this T cell receptor beta chain turned up many times. The entry originates in a study of T cells in Graves' hyperthyroidism and ophthalmopathy. With 0 bases removed from V and 0 bases from J, the gap between germline ends came to 6 bases. This CDR3 has 15 amino acids. Germline V CDR1 and CDR2: LNHNV, YYDKDF (reference sequence). Amplification yielded TCR beta CDR3 regions, with RNA transcripts as the source. HTBI primers were the set used in a first-round RT-PCR of the TCR CDR3. TCRdb passed the multiplex PCR reads through MiXCR, listing each CDR3 protein once. The data contain over 450,000 distinct CDR3 sequences, over 15% of them seen just once; the ten biggest clones take up approximately 18%.

This clonotype was obtained from a woman aged 18-29 years with Graves' ophthalmopathy. Sequenced sample: blood. The chain employs TRBV15 and TRBJ1-5; D gene uncertain. CDR3 loop: CATSRDPGSNQPQHF. CDR3 nucleotide sequence: TGTGCCACCAGCAGAGACCCCGGTAGCAATCAGCCCCAGCATTTT.